The rows below give T cell receptor beta chains drawn from one sample of a study of CD4+ T cells in melanoma. Method: immunoSEQ multiplex PCR; TCRdb's copy keeps in-frame clones and lacks some. This sample has 120,000 to 150,000 clones, with 80% to 95% found just once. These receptors originate from a human donor with melanoma. The CDR3 runs from the conserved cysteine through the conserved F or W. D genes are given only for firm matches. Size tells how often a clone was seen (once, few, many) or the class of an expanded clone, and some rows leave it out.

length,V,size,J,D,CDR3,DNA
15,TRBV6-5,.,TRBJ2-3,TRBD1,CASGQQGASTDTQYF,TGTGCCAGCGGTCAACAGGGGGCGAGTACAGATACGCAGTATTTT
15,TRBV27,.,TRBJ1-1,.,CASSLWRERGTEAFF,TGTGCCAGCAGTTTATGGCGGGAGAGAGGCACTGAAGCTTTCTTT
15,TRBV6-6,.,TRBJ2-2,.,CASSYSRGNTGELFF,TGTGCCAGCAGTTATAGCAGGGGGAACACCGGGGAGCTGTTTTTT
12,TRBV29-1,.,TRBJ2-5,.,CSVEGGRETQYF,TGCAGCGTTGAAGGGGGCCGGGAGACCCAGTACTTC
13,TRBV7-9,.,TRBJ1-1,.,CASSLRGADKAFF,TGTGCCAGCAGCTTAAGGGGGGCGGATAAAGCTTTCTTT
16,TRBV5-4,.,TRBJ2-3,.,CASSFGQATRTDTQYF,TGTGCCAGCAGCTTTGGCCAGGCCACTCGCACAGATACGCAGTATTTT
13,TRBV6-5,.,TRBJ2-6,.,CASRTSGANVLTF,TGTGCCAGCAGGACTTCTGGGGCCAACGTCCTGACTTTC
13,TRBV10-3,.,TRBJ2-7,TRBD1,CAISRQGAREQYF,TGTGCCATCAGCCGACAGGGGGCGAGAGAGCAGTACTTC
16,TRBV6-1,once,TRBJ1-3,.,CASSEASGSSGNTIYF,TGTGCCAGCAGTGAAGCGTCAGGCAGCTCTGGAAACACCATATATTTT
14,TRBV29-1,.,TRBJ1-4,TRBD1,CSVPHRGTNEKLFF,TGCAGCGTTCCACACAGGGGCACTAATGAAAAACTGTTTTTT